This is a list of T cell receptor beta chains from one sample in a study of cytomegalovirus exposure and HLA in healthy donors. Only in-frame clones appear in the TCRdb table, and some are missing; sequencing was by immunoSEQ multiplex PCR. The sample has 150,000 or so clones; about 88% are singletons. The sequenced sample consisted of PBMCs. These receptors all come from a woman younger than 35 in good health and CMV-seronegative. CDR3s leave out the opening cysteine and the closing phenylalanine or tryptophan.

TRBV5-1	14	TRBJ2-5	ASSLRGSGGEETQY
TRBV2	11	TRBJ1-6	ASGDQYNSPLH
TRBV27	9	TRBJ2-1	ASSHHNEQF
TRBV5-1	10	TRBJ2-7	ASSLTAYEQY
TRBV6-6	10	TRBJ2-3	ASSYSAQTQY
TRBV27	16	TRBJ2-6	ASSLLRDYLAGANVLT
TRBV27	13	TRBJ2-3	ASSPLAGGPDTQY
TRBV9	14	TRBJ2-2	ASSAPGQGATGELF
TRBV28	13	TRBJ2-3	ASSPPGLATDTQY
TRBV13	15	TRBJ2-5	ASSQPYHTLERETQY
TRBV2	12	TRBJ1-5	ASSVRRDLRPQH
TRBV5-1	15	TRBJ2-5	ASSFPSGTGVGETQY
TRBV29-1	13	TRBJ2-1	SVVPSPGAYNEQF
TRBV5-6	16	TRBJ2-5	ASTVLIRTSGYGETQY
TRBV27	14	TRBJ1-6	ASSQTGVPYNSPLH
TRBV5-1	11	TRBJ2-7	ASMGTGLNEQY
TRBV30	12	TRBJ2-1	AWELAGANNEQF
TRBV19	12	TRBJ1-5	ASKMGEGNQPQH
TRBV4-1	13	TRBJ2-7	ASSQLAGGPYEQY
TRBV7-8	15	TRBJ1-1	ASSSPRTGPRGTEAF
TRBV6-4	13	TRBJ2-1	ATSVGASGGNEQF
TRBV6-4	11	TRBJ2-1	ASSETAYNEQF
TRBV5-1	11	TRBJ1-1	ASSLPVNTEAF
TRBV19	12	TRBJ1-1	ATDRQGVSTEAF
TRBV7-8	14	TRBJ2-2	ASSLGLAGNTGELF
TRBV7-2	12	TRBJ1-6	ASSPVGAASPLH
TRBV11-3	12	TRBJ2-2	ASSLDRGTGELF
TRBV5-1	13	TRBJ2-1	ASRLFVEAGNEQF
TRBV11-2	12	TRBJ2-5	ASSHNSGQETQY
TRBV28	10	TRBJ2-7	ASSWGPYEQY
TRBV19	11	TRBJ2-7	ASSIREGHEQY
TRBV5-1	13	-	ASSWNGGLAVEQY
TRBV28	10	TRBJ1-1	ASSFPRREAF
TRBV4-1	15	TRBJ2-3	ASSQGPSGGSTDTQY
TRBV30	10	TRBJ1-2	AWSQGLGGYP
TRBV18	13	TRBJ2-7	ASSLGNTEPYEQY
TRBV7-9	16	TRBJ2-1	SSSLGGGAISSYNEQF
TRBV28	14	TRBJ2-3	ASSPIRTRPTDTQY
TRBV6-6	14	TRBJ1-2	ASSYSAGISNYGYT
TRBV27	15	TRBJ2-4	ASSPRSSGVAKNIQY
TRBV7-2	15	TRBJ2-2	ASTFTRDSRYTGELF